This T cell receptor beta chain derives from a study of T cell responses to AZD1222 COVID-19 vaccine. Study-level background: Researchers grouped second doses given at about 4 or about 12 weeks into one pool.

Germline V gene data show CDR1 as SGHRS and CDR2 as YFSETQ. The ends lost 4 bases at V and 8 bases at J; junction bases unmatched: 11. The CDR3 is 14 amino acids. As regards this clone: What it binds is not known.

Study-wide points: Sampled repertoires all dated from after the peak T cell response. Vaccine-related CD4 TCRs covered spike, predominating at 160-218 and 743-854. Targets within unmutated variant regions were reportedly found for nearly half of spike-specific TCRs.

Sequencing was performed with immunoSEQ multiplex PCR; in TCRdb, only in-frame clones are kept and a portion is missing. Of approximately 110,000 clones listed, around 94% are singletons. The input for sequencing was peripheral blood, taken on day 0 of AZD1222 vaccination. The gene calls are TRBV5-1 and TRBJ1-2; 7 positions match TRBD1. The source is an adult in good health. As DNA, the CDR3 is TGCGCCAGCAGCCTGGACAGGAATACTGACGGCTACACCTTC. Its protein product is CASSLDRNTDGYTF.